This T cell receptor beta chain is drawn from a study of CD8 T cells in ankylosing spondylitis. Study-level results: A TCR beta motif made of several highly homologous variants seemed typical of ankylosing spondylitis blood. Both synovial fluid and blood in reactive arthritis had previously been reported to carry some motif variants.

This clonotype appeared a few times. Its antigen is currently unknown. TCRdb reanalysed the 5' RACE reads using MiXCR and keeps one entry per CDR3 protein. The data hold 330,000 or so distinct CDR3 sequences, with under 8.5% observed a single time. The CDR3 contains 14 residues. V was clipped by 5 bases and J by 4 bases; unmatched bases: 2. This chain links TRBV12-3 or TRBV12-4 with TRBJ2-2; 9 nucleotides agree with TRBD2. The sequencing sample was made of blood, either unsorted or a sorted T cell fraction (not recorded which). This receptor was obtained from a male donor with ankylosing spondylitis. The CDR3 spells CASSGTSITGELFF. The CDR3 nucleotides are TGTGCCAGCAGTGGGACTAGCATCACCGGGGAGCTGTTTTTT.